A selection of T cell receptor beta chains follows, all from one sample in a study of beta chain features in type 1 diabetes. Profiled with immunoSEQ multiplex PCR; TCRdb holds only in-frame clones, not every one. Among 130,000 to 150,000 clones listed, around 51% were seen once. Sequenced sample: Tregs from blood. Every receptor here comes from a man younger than 30 in good health. CDR3s include the opening cysteine and the closing phenylalanine or tryptophan. Each record gives: D gene, clone size, J gene, V gene, CDR3 DNA, CDR3 protein. The D gene is left open where the match is weak. Expanded clones get a size class; other rows say once, few or many, or leave the size out.

NA | NA | TRBJ2-7 | TRBV7-6 | TGTGCCAGCAGCTTAGACAGTTGGGCCTACGAGCAGTACTTC | CASSLDSWAYEQYF
TRBD1 | NA | TRBJ1-1 | TRBV6-1 | TGTGCCAGCAGTAACCGACAGGGGAGGACTGAAGCTTTCTTT | CASSNRQGRTEAFF
NA | NA | TRBJ1-6 | TRBV4-2 | TGTGCCAGCAGCCAGGAACGGGGGGAGCGAGTAATTAATTCACCCCTCCACTTT | CASSQERGERVINSPLHF
TRBD2 | few | TRBJ2-3 | TRBV4-2 | TGTGCCAGCAGCCAAGTCTTTGGCGGGAGTCAGACAGATACGCAGTATTTT | CASSQVFGGSQTDTQYF
NA | NA | TRBJ2-6 | TRBV5-4 | TGTGCCAGCAGCTTGGTCGGCTCTGGGGCCAACGTCCTGACTTTC | CASSLVGSGANVLTF
NA | NA | TRBJ1-6 | TRBV5-1 | TGCGCCAGCAGCCACGATCCAGGGGATAATTCACCCCTCCACTTT | CASSHDPGDNSPLHF
TRBD1 | NA | TRBJ2-7 | TRBV4-1 | TGCGCCAGCAGCCGGACCGGGACAGGGACTTACGAGCAGTACTTC | CASSRTGTGTYEQYF
TRBD2 | NA | TRBJ2-5 | TRBV7-9 | TGTGCCAGCAGCTGGGGGGGACGAGAGACCCAGTACTTC | CASSWGGRETQYF
NA | NA | TRBJ2-5 | TRBV2 | TGTGCCAGCAGTGAAGGAGCGCGCCGGACCCAGTACTTC | CASSEGARRTQYF
TRBD1 | NA | TRBJ2-5 | TRBV28 | TGTGCCTCCGGGACAGGATACCAAGAGACCCAGTACTTC | CASGTGYQETQYF
TRBD1 | once | TRBJ2-3 | TRBV2 | TGTGCCAGCAGTCTACAACAGGGGGCAGGGGATACGCAGTATTTT | CASSLQQGAGDTQYF
NA | NA | TRBJ1-2 | TRBV10-3 | TGTGCCATCAGTGAGACAGTCTCTATGGATGGCTACACCTTC | CAISETVSMDGYTF
NA | few | TRBJ1-1 | TRBV7-3 | TGTGCCAGCAGCTGGCAGATGAACACTGAAGCTTTCTTT | CASSWQMNTEAFF
TRBD1 | NA | TRBJ2-5 | TRBV6-5 | TGTGCCAGCAAGGACAGGGGGTTCGAGACCCAGTACTTC | CASKDRGFETQYF
NA | NA | TRBJ1-3 | TRBV28 | TGTGCCAGCAGTTGGGCAGGGGTACCCTCTGGAAACACCATATATTTT | CASSWAGVPSGNTIYF
TRBD1 | few | TRBJ1-2 | TRBV7-9 | TGTGCCAGCAGCGGCAACCGGGACAGGGACGGCTACACCTTC | CASSGNRDRDGYTF